The 20 T cell receptor beta chains below come from one sample, sequenced in a study of blood T cell repertoires in COVID-19. Clones were read by immunoSEQ multiplex PCR, and TCRdb kept only the in-frame ones, dropping some. The data hold over 250,000 clones, with roughly 87% observed a single time. Sequenced sample: PBMCs or T cells enriched from blood (not recorded which). The receptors originated from a woman under 30 who had recovered from COVID-19.

This clone was observed once. CDR3 loop: CASSGILAGRTDTQYF. The CDR3 DNA follows: TGTGCCAGCAGTGGAATACTAGCGGGGCGCACAGATACGCAGTATTTT. The chain is built from TRBV6-1 and TRBJ2-3; 10 bases agree with TRBD2. Germline V CDR1 and CDR2: MNHNS, SASEGT. The CDR3 length is 16 residues. With 4 bases clipped from V and 1 base from J, the junction kept 5 bases outside the gene matches.

The chain couples TRBV27 to TRBJ1-6, with a possible D match to TRBD1 (5 bases). With 6 bases removed from V and 0 bases from J, the gap between germline ends came to 12 bases. The CDR3 is made up of 16 amino acids. CDR1 and CDR2 from the germline V gene are MNHEY and SMNVEV (reference sequence). Here the CDR3 reads CASRRGSRSYNSPLHF. The CDR3 DNA reads TGTGCCAGCAGGCGGGGCTCCCGCTCCTATAATTCACCCCTCCACTTT.

V usage is TRBV10-3 and J usage is TRBJ1-1, with D unresolved. CDR3 length: 15 amino acids. Trimming left V 0 bases short and J 4 bases short, with 12 bases between. Germline assignment: CDR1 ENHRY and CDR2 SYGVKD. CDR3 sequence: CAISESWLRGTEAFF. Here the CDR3 DNA reads TGTGCCATCAGTGAGTCGTGGTTGCGGGGCACTGAAGCTTTCTTT.

This rearrangement joins TRBV7-9 to TRBJ1-1; no firm D call. Germline V lookup: CDR1 SEHNR, CDR2 FQNEAQ (reference sequence). V was pared by 5 bases and J by 1 base, with 11 bases between. The length of the CDR3 is 14 residues. The CDR3 here is CASSLGLSNTEAFF. The CDR3 DNA reads as TGTGCCAGCAGCCTCGGTCTATCGAACACTGAAGCTTTCTTT.

This chain joins TRBV29-1 and TRBJ2-1, with a possible D match to TRBD1 (6 bases). The length of the CDR3 is 12 residues. The V and J ends lost 3 bases and 8 bases respectively, with 11 bases between them. Germline V CDR1 and CDR2: SQVTM, ANQGSEA. The CDR3 sequence is CSVDAGAHEQFF. DNA for the CDR3: TGCAGCGTTGACGCAGGGGCCCATGAGCAGTTCTTC.

This chain uses TRBV5-1 with TRBJ2-2; 13 nucleotides line up with TRBD2. Trimming removed 0 bases from V and 1 base from J; junction bases left unmatched: 15. The V gene's germline CDR1 is SGHRS and CDR2 YFSETQ. The CDR3 spans 22 residues. CDR3: CASSLDGGAGTSGTLNTGELFF. CDR3 bases: TGCGCCAGCAGCTTGGATGGGGGAGCCGGGACTAGCGGGACCTTGAACACCGGGGAGCTGTTTTTT.

Here the CDR3 DNA reads TGTGCCAGCAGTTATTACCTGACTAGCGGAGAGACCCAGTACTTC. Its translation is CASSYYLTSGETQYF. The chain uses TRBV28 and TRBJ2-5, with TRBD2 matching 9 bases. The CDR3 consists of 15 residues. V lost 4 bases to trimming and J lost 4 bases; unmatched junction nucleotides: 7. CDR1 and CDR2 from the germline V gene are MDHEN and SYDVKM.

The chain employs TRBV19 and TRBJ1-1, with D tentatively TRBD1 (5 bases). Trimming removed 7 bases from V and 3 bases from J, with 15 bases in between. The CDR3 is made up of 14 amino acids. Germline lookup yields CDR1 LNHDA and CDR2 SQIVND (reference sequence). The CDR3: CASTKLGGDTEAFF. The CDR3 nucleotides read TGTGCCAGTACCAAACTTGGAGGGGACACTGAAGCTTTCTTT.

The chain is built from TRBV11-1 and TRBJ2-1; perhaps TRBD2 as D (6 bases). Per germline, CDR1 SGHAT and CDR2 FQDESV (reference sequence). This CDR3 spans 15 amino acids. V shed 3 bases and J shed 1 base, with 10 bases lying between them. CDR3 in DNA: TGTGCCAGCAGCTTTACCGGGAGTTCCTACAATGAGCAGTTCTTC. This gives the protein CASSFTGSSYNEQFF.

The V and J genes are TRBV28 and TRBJ2-5; maybe TRBD2 (6 bases). V was pared by 5 bases and J by 3 bases, with 16 bases between. The CDR3 is 15 residues long. Germline loops: CDR1 MDHEN, CDR2 SYDVKM. The CDR3 protein is CASSTPGTGEETQYF. The CDR3 DNA reads TGTGCCAGCAGTACCCCGGGGACTGGGGAAGAGACCCAGTACTTC.

The V and J genes are TRBV5-6 and TRBJ2-1; a possible D gene is TRBD1 (5 bases). CDR3 length: 15 amino acids. CDR1 SGHDT and CDR2 YYEEEE come from the germline V gene. V was pared by 0 bases and J by 0 bases, with 7 bases between. The CDR3 sequence: CASSLAGLSYNEQFF. CDR3 in DNA: TGTGCCAGCAGCTTGGCAGGGCTCTCCTACAATGAGCAGTTCTTC.

V gene TRBV29-1 combines with J gene TRBJ1-1, with D perhaps matching TRBD1 (6 bases). CDR1 and CDR2 (germline): SQVTM, ANQGSEA. The CDR3 spans 12 residues. V lost 7 bases, J lost 3 bases, and 12 bases lay in between. The CDR3 DNA reads as TGCAGCGCCCTAGGGGGATACACTGAAGCTTTCTTT. Its translation: CSALGGYTEAFF.

This clone came up once. Other DNA sequences in the sample encode the same CDR3. The chain uses TRBV3-1 (or the pseudogene TRBV3-2) and TRBJ1-5; D is unclear. V was trimmed by 0 bases and J by 3 bases, leaving 3 bases between them. CDR1 and CDR2 from the germline V gene are LGHDT and YNNKEL (reference sequence). CDR3 length: 13 residues. The CDR3 sequence: CASSQDINQPQHF. In DNA, the CDR3 is TGTGCCAGCAGCCAAGATATCAATCAGCCCCAGCATTTT.

The rearrangement links TRBV2 to TRBJ2-1; tentative D call: TRBD1 (6 bases). In germline, CDR1 is SNHLY, CDR2 FYNNEI. V shed 7 bases and J shed 8 bases, with 12 bases lying between them. The CDR3 spans 12 residues. CDR3 nucleotides: TGTGCCAGCACTGACAGGCTCGATGAGCAGTTCTTC. Translated: CASTDRLDEQFF. The full variable domain, in which reference TRBV2 and TRBJ2-1 provide the parts outside the CDR3, is EPEVTQTPSHQVTQMGQEVILRCVPISNHLYFYWYRQILGQKVEFLVSFYNNEISEKSEIFDDQFSVERPDGSNFTLKIRSTKLEDSAMYFCASTDRLDEQFFGPGTRLTVL.

V and J are TRBV6-5 and TRBJ1-1, with no clear D. CDR1 is MNHEY, CDR2 SVGAGI, per germline. The CDR3 length is 15 residues. The germline V and J ends were trimmed by 1 base and 1 base, with 10 bases remaining between them. CDR3 amino acids: CASSYWRGRNTEAFF. CDR3 DNA sequence: TGTGCCAGCAGTTACTGGAGAGGTAGGAACACTGAAGCTTTCTTT.

CDR3 loop: CASSQALDGTDTQYF. The DNA of the CDR3 is TGCGCCAGCAGCCAAGCTCTAGACGGTACAGATACGCAGTATTTT. The chain uses TRBV4-3 and TRBJ2-3; D unresolved. The V end lost 1 base, the J end lost 3 bases, and 11 bases lay between the germline ends. The germline CDR1 and CDR2 sequences are LGHNA and YSLEER. The CDR3 has 15 amino acids.

The chain employs TRBV27 and TRBJ1-2; the match to TRBD1 covers 7 bases. Germline V lookup: CDR1 MNHEY, CDR2 SMNVEV (reference sequence). The CDR3 is made up of 15 amino acids. The ends lost 6 bases at V and 2 bases at J; junction bases unmatched: 9. The chain's CDR3 is CASSSRSRGNYGYTF. The CDR3 DNA is TGTGCCAGCAGCTCCCGTAGCAGGGGGAACTATGGCTACACCTTC.

V and J are TRBV20-1 and TRBJ2-7, with 9 bases lining up with TRBD2. The junction had 11 bases not matched to a gene; V was cut back by 3 bases and J by 5 bases. CDR3 length equals 15 residues. Looked up from germline, CDR1 is DFQATT and CDR2 is SNEGSKA (reference sequence). The CDR3 spells CSASILASGNDEQYF. CDR3 bases: TGCAGTGCTAGTATTTTGGCTAGCGGGAACGACGAGCAGTACTTC.

J is TRBJ1-2 and V is TRBV7-2, with a tentative D call TRBD1 (6 bases). The CDR3 consists of 15 residues. Germline CDR1 reads SGHTA; CDR2 reads FQGNSA. The ends were cut back, 1 base at V and 5 bases at J, with 14 bases in the middle. This chain's CDR3 is CASSLVGTTSYGYTF. The CDR3 nucleotides are TGTGCCAGCAGCTTAGTTGGGACAACATCGTATGGCTACACCTTC. Using reference TRBV7-2 and TRBJ1-2 for the parts outside the CDR3, the full variable domain is GAGVSQSPSNKVTEKGKDVELRCDPISGHTALYWYRQSLGQGLEFLIYFQGNSAPDKSGLPSDRFSAERTGGSVSTLTIQRTQQEDSAVYLCASSLVGTTSYGYTFGSGTRLTVV.

The rearrangement joins TRBV12-3 or TRBV12-4 to TRBJ2-7; TRBD2 matches at 8 bases. The J segment lost 5 bases and the V segment lost 3 bases, leaving 3 bases of the junction unmatched. The CDR3 is made up of 13 amino acids. CDR3 coding DNA: TGTGCCAGCAGTTTGCGGGAGGTCCACGAGCAGTACTTC. It translates to CASSLREVHEQYF.